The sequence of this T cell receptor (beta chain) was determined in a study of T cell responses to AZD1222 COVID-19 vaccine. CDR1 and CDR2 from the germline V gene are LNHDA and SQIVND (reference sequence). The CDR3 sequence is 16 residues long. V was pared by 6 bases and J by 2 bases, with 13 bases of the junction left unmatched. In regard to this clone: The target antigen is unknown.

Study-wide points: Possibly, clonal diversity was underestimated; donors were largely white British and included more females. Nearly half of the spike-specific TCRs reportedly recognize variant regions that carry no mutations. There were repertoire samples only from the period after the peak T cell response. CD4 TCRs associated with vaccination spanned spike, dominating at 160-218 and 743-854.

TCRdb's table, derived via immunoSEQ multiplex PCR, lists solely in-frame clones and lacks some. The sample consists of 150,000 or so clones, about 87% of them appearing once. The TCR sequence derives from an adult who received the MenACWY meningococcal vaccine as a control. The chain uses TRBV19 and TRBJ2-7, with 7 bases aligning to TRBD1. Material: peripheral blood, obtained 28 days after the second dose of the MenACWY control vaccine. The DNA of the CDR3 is TGTGCCAGTAGCCTTGATACCAGACAGGGTGCCTACGAGCAGTACTTC. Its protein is CASSLDTRQGAYEQYF.